A single sample gave rise to the 10 T cell receptor beta chains below, sequenced in a study of T cells expressing NK-cell markers. Reprocessing the 5' RACE reads, TCRdb reports a single entry for every CDR3 protein and omits DNA. Recorded for this sample: about half a million distinct CDR3 sequences. Sequencing input: blood T cells: a sorted CD56 or NKG2C T cell subset, CD4+ or CD8+ T cells, or bulk PBMC T cells (not recorded which). These receptors were collected from a woman aged 50 to 60 in good health.

V usage is TRBV7-9 and J usage is TRBJ2-1; TCRdb returns TRBD2, unconfirmable since there is no DNA. Germline V lookup: CDR1 SEHNR, CDR2 FQNEAQ (reference sequence). The CDR3 consists of 16 residues. CDR3 region: CASSLIAGGNYNEQFF.

This chain connects TRBV30 to TRBJ1-2; TCRdb picks TRBD1, but there is no DNA to check that call. Germline V gene lookup returns CDR1 GTSNPN and CDR2 SVGIG (reference sequence). The CDR3 length is 13 residues. The CDR3 here is CAAPQQGNYGYTF.

The chain employs TRBV20-1 and TRBJ1-1; the TCRdb call, TRBD1, lacks DNA for checking. This CDR3 spans 11 amino acids. The germline CDR1 and CDR2 sequences are DFQATT and SNEGSKA (reference sequence). This CDR3 reads CSASIGTQAFF.

The V call is TRBV20-1, the J call TRBJ2-1; TCRdb's D gene call, TRBD2, goes unchecked for lack of DNA. Germline V gene sequence: CDR1 DFQATT, CDR2 SNEGSKA (reference sequence). This CDR3 is built from 16 residues. CDR3 region: CSAPLGLAGRYNEQFF.

The chain uses TRBV3-1 and TRBJ1-4. From germline, CDR1 is LGHDT and CDR2 YNNKEL (reference sequence). The CDR3 length is 15 residues. The CDR3 loop reads CASSQQGSMNEKLFF. Full variable domain (rest looked up from reference TRBV3-1 and TRBJ1-4): DTAVSQTPKYLVTQMGNDKSIKCEQNLGHDTMYWYKQDSKKFLKIMFSYNNKELIINETVPNRFSPKSPDKAHLNLHINSLELGDSAVYFCASSQQGSMNEKLFFGSGTQLSVL.

The J gene is TRBJ2-1, the V gene TRBV9; the D call from TCRdb, TRBD1, cannot be confirmed without DNA. The CDR3 is made up of 17 amino acids. From germline, CDR1 is SGDLS and CDR2 YYNGEE. Here the CDR3 reads CASSVGGSDSSYNEQFF.

The CDR3 loop reads CSASSSAGSQETQYF. The chain employs TRBV20-1 and TRBJ2-5. The CDR3 length is 15 residues. The germline CDR1 and CDR2 sequences are DFQATT and SNEGSKA (reference sequence).

The chain joins TRBV20-1 to TRBJ1-2. The CDR3 is made up of 12 amino acids. Looked up from germline, CDR1 is DFQATT and CDR2 is SNEGSKA (reference sequence). CDR3: CSLNDGWFGYTF.

This chain joins TRBV27 and TRBJ2-5; TCRdb names TRBD1, which stays unverified in the absence of DNA. This CDR3 is built from 14 residues. The germline gives CDR1 MNHEY, CDR2 SMNVEV (reference sequence). CDR3 amino acids: CASGRGQGGETQYF.

The rearrangement uses TRBV5-1 and TRBJ1-5; TCRdb's D gene call, TRBD1, goes unchecked for lack of DNA. Per the germline V gene, CDR1 is SGHRS and CDR2 is YFSETQ. CDR3 length: 15 amino acids. CDR3 region: CASSSTGAYNQPQHF.